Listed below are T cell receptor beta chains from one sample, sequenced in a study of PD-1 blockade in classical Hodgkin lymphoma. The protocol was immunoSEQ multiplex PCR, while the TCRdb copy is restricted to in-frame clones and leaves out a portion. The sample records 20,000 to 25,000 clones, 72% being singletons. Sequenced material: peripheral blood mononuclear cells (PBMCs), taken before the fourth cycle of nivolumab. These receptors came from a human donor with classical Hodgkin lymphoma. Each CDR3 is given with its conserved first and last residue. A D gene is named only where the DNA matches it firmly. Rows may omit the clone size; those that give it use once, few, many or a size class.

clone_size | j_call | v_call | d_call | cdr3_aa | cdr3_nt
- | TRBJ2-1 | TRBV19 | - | CASSPTMNEQFF | TGTGCCAGTAGTCCTACCATGAATGAGCAGTTCTTC
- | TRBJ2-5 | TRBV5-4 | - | CASSQGRDGKTQYF | TGTGCCAGCAGTCAAGGCAGGGACGGGAAGACCCAGTACTTC
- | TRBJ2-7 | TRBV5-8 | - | CASISPGYYEQYF | TGTGCCAGCATCTCCCCCGGGTACTACGAGCAGTACTTC
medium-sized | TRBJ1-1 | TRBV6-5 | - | CASSSHRDTEAFF | TGTGCCAGCAGTTCACACCGGGACACTGAAGCTTTCTTT
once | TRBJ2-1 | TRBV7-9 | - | CASSARGGYEQFF | TGTGCCAGCAGCGCCCGTGGGGGATATGAGCAGTTCTTC
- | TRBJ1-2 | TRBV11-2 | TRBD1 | CASSPRTGVYGYTF | TGTGCCAGCAGCCCCCGGACAGGTGTGTATGGCTACACCTTC
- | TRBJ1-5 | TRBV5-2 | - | CASSLTGMDNQPQHF | TGTGCCAGCAGCTTGACAGGGATGGACAATCAGCCCCAGCATTTT
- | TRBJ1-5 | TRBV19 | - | CASSTGVGQPQHF | TGTGCCAGTAGTACAGGCGTTGGTCAGCCCCAGCATTTT
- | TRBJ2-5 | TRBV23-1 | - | CASSRPAQETQYF | TGCGCCAGCAGTCGTCCAGCACAAGAGACCCAGTACTTC
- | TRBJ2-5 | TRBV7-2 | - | CASSLGDLARETQYF | TGTGCCAGCAGCTTAGGGGACTTGGCGAGAGAGACCCAGTACTTC
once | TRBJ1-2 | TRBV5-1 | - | CASSSGSAGHYGYTF | TGCGCCAGCAGCTCGGGGTCTGCAGGGCACTATGGCTACACCTTC
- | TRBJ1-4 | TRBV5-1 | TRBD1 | CASSFRTGTGGEKLFF | TGCGCCAGCAGCTTTAGGACCGGGACAGGGGGCGAAAAACTGTTTTTT
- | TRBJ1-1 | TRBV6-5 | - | CASTKLTVNTEAFF | TGTGCCAGCACTAAACTGACGGTGAACACTGAAGCTTTCTTT
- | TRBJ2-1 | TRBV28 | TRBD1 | CASHSTTGDSYNEQFF | TGTGCCAGTCATAGTACGACAGGGGACTCCTACAATGAGCAGTTCTTC
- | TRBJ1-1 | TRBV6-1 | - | CASRRETEAFF | TGTGCCAGCAGGAGGGAGACAGAAGCTTTCTTT
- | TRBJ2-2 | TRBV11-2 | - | CASSFLVRSSNTGELFF | TGTGCCAGCAGCTTTTTGGTTCGGTCCTCGAACACCGGGGAGCTGTTTTTT
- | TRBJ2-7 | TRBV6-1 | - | CASSDTGKTHEQYF | TGTGCCAGCAGTGACACAGGGAAAACTCACGAGCAGTACTTC
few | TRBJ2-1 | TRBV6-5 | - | CASSTWRNNEQFF | TGTGCCAGCAGTACTTGGCGGAACAATGAGCAGTTCTTC
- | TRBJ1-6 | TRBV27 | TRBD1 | CASSTSTGFGGTSSYNSPLHF | TGTGCCAGCAGTACCTCGACAGGGTTCGGAGGGACCAGCTCCTATAATTCACCCCTCCACTTT
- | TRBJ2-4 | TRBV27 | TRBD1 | CASRTDRERSQYF | TGTGCCAGCAGAACGGACAGGGAGAGGAGTCAGTACTTC
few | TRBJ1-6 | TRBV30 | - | CAWSVAGAVNSPLHF | TGTGCCTGGAGTGTCGCAGGGGCAGTGAATTCACCCCTCCACTTT
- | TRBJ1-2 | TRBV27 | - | CASSLYSGNGYTF | TGTGCCAGCAGTTTATATTCAGGGAATGGCTACACCTTC
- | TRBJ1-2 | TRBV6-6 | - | CASSYSPKGPNYGYTF | TGTGCCAGCAGTTACTCGCCAAAGGGCCCTAACTATGGCTACACCTTC
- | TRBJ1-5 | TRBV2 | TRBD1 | CASSEQGARQPQHF | TGTGCCAGCAGTGAACAGGGGGCGCGTCAGCCCCAGCATTTT